The clone carrying this TCR beta chain came up once. What it binds is unknown. The sample comes from a study of shared clonotypes between healthy human individuals. In germline, CDR1 is MNHEY, CDR2 SVGAGI. The CDR3 extends over 14 amino acids. The V and J ends lost 5 bases and 3 bases, in that order; junction bases with no gene match: 4. Genomic DNA belonging to each subset was distributed in equal measure over several immunoSEQ plates. Each PCR replicate run on unsorted PBMC took in 250 to 300 ng DNA, tens of thousands of T cell genomes. The data were produced by immunoSEQ multiplex PCR, yet TCRdb's version contains in-frame clones alone and is incomplete. This table has about 600,000 clones, around 78% appearing once. Study observations and caveats: Clonotype sharing among the donors was expected to vary with sequencing depth.

V gene TRBV6-5 combines with J gene TRBJ2-3; 8 positions match TRBD2. Sequenced material: PBMCs. The sequence came from a woman in her thirties or forties in good health. Some clones in this sample may be carry-over from other donors' samples. In DNA form, the CDR3 reads TGTGCCAGCAGTGGGGTAGCGGGAACAGATACGCAGTATTTT. Its protein product is CASSGVAGTDTQYF.